This TCR beta chain was profiled in a study of monozygotic twins with inflammatory bowel disease. TCRdb re-called the 5' RACE reads; every CDR3 protein appears as one record, without DNA. The repertoire table contains approximately 400,000 distinct CDR3 sequences. Germline V gives CDR1 SGDLS, CDR2 YYNGEE. This CDR3 spans 17 amino acids. Sequenced material: blood. The chain links TRBV9 to TRBJ2-2; as DNA is missing, the TRBD2 call by TCRdb cannot be tested. This clonotype was obtained from a human donor with ulcerative colitis or Crohn's disease, or a healthy co-twin of an affected twin (not recorded which). The CDR3 here is CASSGGGLAGRTGELFF.